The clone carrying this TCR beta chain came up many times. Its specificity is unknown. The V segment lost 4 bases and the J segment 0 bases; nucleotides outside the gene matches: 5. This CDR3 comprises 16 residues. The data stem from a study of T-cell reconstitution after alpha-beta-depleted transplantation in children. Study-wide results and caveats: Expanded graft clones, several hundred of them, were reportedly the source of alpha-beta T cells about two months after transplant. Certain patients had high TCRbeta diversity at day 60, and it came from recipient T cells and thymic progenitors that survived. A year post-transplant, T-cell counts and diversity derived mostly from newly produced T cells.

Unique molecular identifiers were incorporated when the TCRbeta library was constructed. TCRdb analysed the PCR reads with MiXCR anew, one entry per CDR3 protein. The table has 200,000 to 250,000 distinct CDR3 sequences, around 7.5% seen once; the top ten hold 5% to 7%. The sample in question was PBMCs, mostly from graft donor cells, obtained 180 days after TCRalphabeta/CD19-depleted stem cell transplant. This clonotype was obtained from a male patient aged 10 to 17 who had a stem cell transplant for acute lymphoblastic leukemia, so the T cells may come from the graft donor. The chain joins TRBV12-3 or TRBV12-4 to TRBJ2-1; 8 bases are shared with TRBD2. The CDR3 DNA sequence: TGTGCCAGCAGTTCAAGGGGGACTAGCTCCTACAATGAGCAGTTCTTC. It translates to CASSSRGTSSYNEQFF.